The rows below give T cell receptor beta chains drawn from one sample of a study of beta chain features in type 1 diabetes. Profiling relied on immunoSEQ multiplex PCR, and the TCRdb table lists in-frame clones only, not all of them. The repertoire includes 200,000 to 300,000 clones, 25% to 30% of them detected once, and 4% sits in the top ten. The sequencing input was central memory CD4+ T cells from blood. Source of these receptors: a man aged 30 to 45 in good health. Both conserved end residues are trimmed from each CDR3. Fields, in order: J gene, D gene, V gene, CDR3 protein. A D gene is named only where the DNA matches it firmly.

J gene: TRBJ2-6; D gene: -; V gene: TRBV10-1; CDR3 protein: ASSDTGTVISGANVLT
J gene: TRBJ1-2; D gene: -; V gene: TRBV29-1; CDR3 protein: SVVAGQTVPNYGYT
J gene: TRBJ2-7; D gene: TRBD1; V gene: TRBV6-5; CDR3 protein: ASSRQGRLGEQY
J gene: TRBJ2-5; D gene: TRBD1; V gene: TRBV9; CDR3 protein: ASSGFTGGQETQY
J gene: TRBJ2-5; D gene: TRBD2; V gene: TRBV29-1; CDR3 protein: SVRLAGGPVQETQY
J gene: TRBJ2-3; D gene: -; V gene: TRBV7-9; CDR3 protein: ASSLVRETQY
J gene: TRBJ2-1; D gene: -; V gene: TRBV7-2; CDR3 protein: ASSSHNSQGNEQF
J gene: TRBJ2-7; D gene: -; V gene: TRBV27; CDR3 protein: ASSLPGRNEQY
J gene: TRBJ2-5; D gene: TRBD2; V gene: TRBV7-2; CDR3 protein: ASSLGASGTETQY
J gene: TRBJ2-7; D gene: -; V gene: TRBV7-6; CDR3 protein: ASSLGFSAREQY
J gene: TRBJ1-5; D gene: -; V gene: TRBV7-2; CDR3 protein: ASSFQGGSNQPQH
J gene: TRBJ2-1; D gene: TRBD2; V gene: TRBV10-3; CDR3 protein: AIRGSGRNAYNEQF
J gene: TRBJ2-1; D gene: -; V gene: TRBV6-1; CDR3 protein: ASSEGRHDRLNNEQF
J gene: TRBJ1-6; D gene: -; V gene: TRBV7-9; CDR3 protein: ASSQHKDNSPLH
J gene: TRBJ2-5; D gene: TRBD2; V gene: TRBV15; CDR3 protein: ATSRELPAGGPETQY
J gene: TRBJ2-7; D gene: -; V gene: TRBV11-2; CDR3 protein: ASSSPSGRLYEQY
J gene: TRBJ1-1; D gene: TRBD1; V gene: TRBV5-4; CDR3 protein: ASSFGMRGGGSGTEAF
J gene: TRBJ2-1; D gene: TRBD2; V gene: TRBV28; CDR3 protein: ASTPGGNEQF
J gene: TRBJ2-1; D gene: -; V gene: TRBV7-9; CDR3 protein: ASSSRDSLSNEQF
J gene: TRBJ2-6; D gene: TRBD1; V gene: TRBV27; CDR3 protein: ASSLWGQSAGANVLT
J gene: TRBJ2-1; D gene: TRBD1; V gene: TRBV29-1; CDR3 protein: SVLDRGLYNEQF
J gene: TRBJ1-5; D gene: TRBD1; V gene: TRBV30; CDR3 protein: AWNRGHNQPQH
J gene: TRBJ2-7; D gene: -; V gene: TRBV5-6; CDR3 protein: ASSLGLNGEQY
J gene: TRBJ2-3; D gene: -; V gene: TRBV4-3; CDR3 protein: ASSQDGTGFSTDTQY
J gene: TRBJ1-1; D gene: -; V gene: TRBV25-1; CDR3 protein: ASRDHLETEAF
J gene: TRBJ2-1; D gene: -; V gene: TRBV30; CDR3 protein: AWSAGPLGF
J gene: TRBJ2-1; D gene: -; V gene: TRBV28; CDR3 protein: ASVTPGKQF
J gene: TRBJ2-5; D gene: TRBD1; V gene: TRBV7-9; CDR3 protein: ASSLPSPGQQETQY